The 25 T cell receptor beta chains in this list originate from one sample, sequenced in a study of tumor and adjacent non-tumor tissue in lung cancer. The template was RNA from unsorted bulk tissue. The library came from three nested PCR rounds adapted from ARM-PCR protocols. TCRdb recomputed calls from the multiplex PCR reads with MiXCR, one row per CDR3 protein. The repertoire holds 55,000 to 70,000 distinct CDR3 sequences, with roughly 56% as singletons. The sample taken for sequencing was lung tumor tissue. The receptors derive from a man over 45 with non-small cell lung cancer.

In regard to this clonotype: A clone one base away is much larger, so this may be a read error. The V and J genes are TRBV28 and TRBJ1-5, with 9 bases fitting TRBD1. Germline values: CDR1 MDHEN, CDR2 SYDVKM. Trimming cost V 2 bases and J 3 bases; bases outside gene matches: 8. The CDR3 consists of 17 residues. The CDR3 loop is CASSLQPGQGNNQPQHF. CDR3 nucleotide sequence: TGTGCCAGCAGTTTACAACCGGGACAGGGCAACAATCAGCCCCAGCATTTT.

This clonotype was found once. A much larger clone lies one base from this, so it may be a read error. J is TRBJ2-7 and V is TRBV16, with no clear D. The CDR3 extends over 12 amino acids. V lost 0 bases and J lost 8, with 8 bases in between. Germline V lookup: CDR1 KGHSY, CDR2 FQNENV. CDR3 in amino acids: CASSQSGYKQYF. CDR3 sequence (DNA): TGTGCCAGCAGCCAATCAGGTTACAAGCAGTACTTC.

This clonotype was found many times. The J gene is TRBJ2-3, the V gene TRBV7-9; 7 bases agree with TRBD2. The V gene end was trimmed by 2 bases and the J gene end by 3 bases; junction bases not matched to a gene: 8. The CDR3 is 16 amino acids. Per the germline V gene, CDR1 is SEHNR and CDR2 is FQNEAQ (reference sequence). Here the CDR3 DNA reads TGTGCCAGCAGCTTATCCAGCGGGAAGGTTACAGATACGCAGTATTTT. This sequence encodes CASSLSSGKVTDTQYF.

The chain couples TRBV7-8 to TRBJ1-5; D not certain. V lost 5 bases to trimming and J lost 1 base, with 21 bases between them. The germline V gene encodes CDR1 SGHVS and CDR2 FQNEAQ. This CDR3 comprises 18 residues. For the CDR3, the DNA is TGTGCCAGCAGCCCCGTCTGGGCTAGGGAGGCGAGCAATCAGCCCCAGCATTTT. Translated: CASSPVWAREASNQPQHF.

Concerning this clonotype itself: Since a much larger clone is just one base distant, this may be a read error. This chain uses TRBV5-1 with TRBJ2-1, with TRBD2 identical over 9 bases. Germline values: CDR1 SGHRS, CDR2 YFSETQ. Trimming removed 0 bases from V and 0 bases from J; junction bases left unmatched: 10. This CDR3 region has 19 residues. The CDR3 DNA is TGCGCCAGCAGCTTGGTAGCGACTAGCGGAGGGGTCTCCTACAATGAGCAGTTCTTC. The encoded protein is CASSLVATSGGVSYNEQFF. Variable domain in full (rest from reference TRBV5-1 and TRBJ2-1): KAGVTQTPRYLIKTRGQQVTLSCSPISGHRSVSWYQQTPGQGLQFLFEYFSETQRNKGNFPGRFSGRQFSNSRSEMNVSTLELGDSALYLCASSLVATSGGVSYNEQFFGPGTRLTVL.

Note on this clonotype: Germline and junction disagree at one end, which may indicate a read error. The chain employs TRBV6-5 and TRBJ2-1; D is perhaps TRBD2 (5 bases). The length of the CDR3 is 19 residues. Germline-derived CDR1 and CDR2 are MNHEY and SVGAGI. CDR3 sequence: CASSCSGSLGRSPYNGQFF. The CDR3 nucleotides read TGTGCCAGCAGTTGCTCGGGAAGTTTAGGCAGGTCCCCCTACAATGGGCAGTTCTTC.

The sample holds many counts of this clonotype. This chain connects TRBV10-3 to TRBJ2-1, with a tentative D call TRBD2 (5 bases). The CDR3 runs 12 residues. V was cut by 6 bases and J by 10 bases, with 13 bases left in between. Germline CDR1 and CDR2: ENHRY and SYGVKD. CDR3 residues: CAISGGGGEQFF. The DNA for the CDR3 is TGTGCCATCAGCGGAGGTGGCGGCGAGCAGTTCTTC.

Remarks on this clonotype: A much bigger clone sits one base away, suggesting this may be a read error. The chain recombines TRBV11-2 with TRBJ2-7; 15 bases are a match to TRBD2. From germline, CDR1 is SGHAT and CDR2 FQNNGV. The CDR3 sequence is 18 residues long. CDR3 region: CAISLSVGLAGGGYEQYF. The CDR3 nucleotides are TGTGCCATCAGCTTATCCGTTGGACTAGCGGGAGGGGGGTACGAGCAATACTTC.

J is TRBJ2-2 and V is TRBV6-1; TRBD2 matches 9 bases. The CDR3 has 16 residues. Trimming at V came to 7 bases and at J to 3 bases, leaving 9 bases not matched to a gene. CDR1 and CDR2 (germline): MNHNS, SASEGT. As DNA, the CDR3 is TGTGCCAGCACTCGGGGGTCTAGCGGGGACACCGGGGAGCTGTTTTTT. Its translation is CASTRGSSGDTGELFF.

Remarks on this clonotype: Possible read error: a much larger clone is one base away. This rearrangement joins TRBV7-9 to TRBJ2-5; D is unresolved. V shed 4 bases and J shed 0 bases, with 6 bases lying between them. CDR3 length: 13 residues. Germline CDR1 reads SEHNR; CDR2 reads FQNEAQ (reference sequence). CDR3 nucleotides: TGTGCCAGCAGCTCCGTGAACCAAGAGACCCAGTACTTC. Residues: CASSSVNQETQYF. Full variable domain (missing parts from reference TRBV7-9 and TRBJ2-5): DTGVSQNPRHKITKRGQNVTFRCDPISEHNRLYWYRQTLGQGPEFLTYFQNEAQLEKSRLLSDRFSAERPKGSFSTLEIQRTEQGDSAMYLCASSSVNQETQYFGPGTRLLVL.

A word on this clonotype: A clone one base away is much larger, so this may be a read error. The chain links TRBV6-5 to TRBJ1-5; D ambiguous. The CDR3 is made up of 14 amino acids. Per the germline V gene, CDR1 is MNHEY and CDR2 is SVGAGI. The V end lost 6 bases, the J end lost 7 bases, and 16 bases lay between the germline ends. The CDR3 loop is CASRDDGPGQPQHF. For the CDR3, the DNA is TGTGCCAGCAGGGATGACGGCCCGGGGCAGCCCCAGCATTTT.

A note on this clonotype: Germline and junction disagree at one end, which may indicate a read error. The rearrangement links TRBV11-2 to TRBJ2-5, with 7 bases fitting TRBD2. The CDR3 length is 15 residues. Germline CDR1 reads SGHAT; CDR2 reads FQNNGV. CDR3 nucleotides: TGTGCCAGCAGCCAAGGACTAGAGACACAAGAGATCCAGTACTTT. It encodes CASSQGLETQEIQYF.

V is TRBV11-3 and J is TRBJ2-1, with TRBD2 matching 16 bases. This CDR3 is built from 16 residues. J lost 8 bases, V lost 6 bases, and 7 bases had no gene match. Germline V gene data show CDR1 as SGHNT and CDR2 as YENEEA. The CDR3 region is CASSTSGTSGRDEQFF. The CDR3 DNA follows: TGTGCCAGCAGTACCAGCGGGACTAGCGGGAGGGATGAGCAGTTCTTC.

Note on this clonotype: A much larger clone lies one base from this, so it may be a read error. The J gene is TRBJ2-7, the V gene TRBV7-9; D unclear. The CDR3 loop spans 15 amino acids. Trimming left V 0 bases short and J 2 bases short, with 11 bases between. The germline CDR1 and CDR2 sequences are SEHNR and FQNEAQ (reference sequence). CDR3 loop: CASSLAQPGPYEQYF. The CDR3, as DNA: TGTGCCAGCAGCTTAGCGCAGCCGGGTCCCTACGAGCAGTACTTC.

The chain combines TRBV7-8 with TRBJ1-4; possibly TRBD1 for D (5 bases). Trimming shortened V by 3 bases and J by 10 bases, and 15 bases separated the two germline ends. CDR3 size: 14 residues. Germline V gene data show CDR1 as SGHVS and CDR2 as FQNEAQ. The CDR3 is CASSFRGGDGKLFF. The DNA for the CDR3 is TGTGCCAGCAGCTTCCGGGGTGGGGACGGAAAACTGTTTTTT.

The CDR3, as DNA: TGTCCTAGCAGCTTGTATGGGACAGTGAACACCGGGGAGCTGTTTTTT. Protein sequence: CPSSLYGTVNTGELFF. J is TRBJ2-2 and V is TRBV5-5, with 7 positions matching TRBD1. Looked up from germline, CDR1 is SGHKS and CDR2 is YYEKEE (reference sequence). The CDR3 has 16 residues. Together with reference TRBV5-5 and TRBJ2-2, the CDR3 gives the full variable domain: DAGVTQSPTHLIKTRGQQVTLRCSPISGHKSVSWYQQVLGQGPQFIFQYYEKEERGRGNFPDRFSARQFPNYSSELNVNALLLGDSALYLCPSSLYGTVNTGELFFGEGSRLTVL.

The chain is built from TRBV28 and TRBJ2-1, with 7 nucleotides matching TRBD1. In germline, CDR1 is MDHEN, CDR2 SYDVKM. The CDR3 is made up of 15 amino acids. Trimming took 5 bases from V and 0 from J; bases not matched to a gene: 4. In DNA form, the CDR3 reads TGTGCCAGCAGTCGCTACAGGGGCTCCTACAATGAGCAGTTCTTC. It is translated as CASSRYRGSYNEQFF.

On this clonotype itself: Likely a read error: the CDR3 ends without its conserved phenylalanine or tryptophan. This chain connects TRBV4-1 to TRBJ2-3; D is ambiguous. Germline-derived CDR1 and CDR2 are MGHRA and YSYEKL. CDR3 length equals 18 residues. The CDR3 DNA sequence: TGCGCCAGCAGCCAAGTAAGTCTCCTGGACCCTCGCACAGATACACAGTATTTA. Protein product: CASSQVSLLDPRTDTQYL.

In this sample, this clonotype turned up once. A read error is possible here, since a much larger clone lies one base away. This chain links TRBV28 with TRBJ1-2, with TRBD1 matching 7 bases. The germline CDR1 and CDR2 sequences are MDHEN and SYDVKM. The CDR3 sequence is 12 residues long. The J segment lost 8 bases and the V segment lost 3 bases, leaving 3 bases of the junction unmatched. CDR3 DNA sequence: TGTGCCAGCAGTTTCAGGGGGGGCGGCTACACCTTC. It specifies CASSFRGGGYTF.

Of note for this clonotype: The conserved final phenylalanine or tryptophan is absent from the CDR3, which likely points to a read error. The DNA is omitted, as the CDR3 cannot be located on it reliably, and the CDR3 follows TCRdb's listing. The J gene is TRBJ1-1, the V gene TRBV7-9; no check of the table's D call, TRBD1, against the DNA was made. Per the germline V gene, CDR1 is SEHNR and CDR2 is FQNEAQ (reference sequence). The CDR3 comprises 14 residues, both ends counted. This chain's CDR3 is CTSSRQVLNTEAFL.

The chain combines TRBV5-1 with TRBJ2-7; 9 nucleotides agree with TRBD2. This CDR3 has 14 residues. Per germline, CDR1 SGHRS and CDR2 YFSETQ. V shed 3 bases, J shed 6 bases, and the junction held 7 bases outside the gene matches. Here the CDR3 reads CASSYGTSRAEQYF. The DNA of the CDR3 is TGCGCCAGCAGCTACGGGACTAGCCGTGCCGAGCAGTACTTC.

The sample holds many counts of this clonotype. J is TRBJ2-7 and V is TRBV10-2; 7 nucleotides align to TRBD1. The CDR3 runs to 17 residues. Per germline, CDR1 WSHSY and CDR2 SAAADI. V shed 4 bases, J shed 4 bases, and the junction held 16 bases outside the gene matches. The CDR3 nucleotides read TGCGCCAGCAGTGCGACCGACAGGGTAAAGGTTGGGTACGAGCAGTACTTC. The encoded protein is CASSATDRVKVGYEQYF.

Turning to this clonotype: This could be a read error, since a much larger clone is one nucleotide away. This chain connects TRBV6-6 to TRBJ2-7; no reliable D call. The CDR3 contains 13 residues. Per germline, CDR1 MNHNY and CDR2 SVGAGI (reference sequence). CDR3 nucleotides: TGTGTTACGTTTGGCGACGCACTCTACGAGCAGTACTTC. Amino acids: CVTFGDALYEQYF.

A word on this clonotype: At one of its ends the junction is not consistent with the germline gene, which may arise from a read error. The chain employs TRBV7-9 and TRBJ1-2; possible D gene TRBD1, 5 bases. The CDR3 loop spans 13 amino acids. CDR1 is SEHNR and CDR2 is FQNEAQ in the germline V gene (reference sequence). CDR3 protein: CTSSTIDSYGYTF. The CDR3 coding sequence is TGTACCAGCAGCACTATCGACAGTTATGGCTACACCTTC.

Details on this clonotype: The junction shows a germline mismatch at one end, possibly a read error. This chain uses TRBV11-2 with TRBJ1-6, with a tentative D call TRBD1 (6 bases). The V gene's germline CDR1 is SGHAT and CDR2 FQNNGV. The CDR3 extends over 16 amino acids. This CDR3 reads CASNFSGHNYNSPLHF. The DNA for the CDR3 is TGTGCCAGCAACTTCTCGGGACACAATTATAATTCGCCCCTCCACTTT.